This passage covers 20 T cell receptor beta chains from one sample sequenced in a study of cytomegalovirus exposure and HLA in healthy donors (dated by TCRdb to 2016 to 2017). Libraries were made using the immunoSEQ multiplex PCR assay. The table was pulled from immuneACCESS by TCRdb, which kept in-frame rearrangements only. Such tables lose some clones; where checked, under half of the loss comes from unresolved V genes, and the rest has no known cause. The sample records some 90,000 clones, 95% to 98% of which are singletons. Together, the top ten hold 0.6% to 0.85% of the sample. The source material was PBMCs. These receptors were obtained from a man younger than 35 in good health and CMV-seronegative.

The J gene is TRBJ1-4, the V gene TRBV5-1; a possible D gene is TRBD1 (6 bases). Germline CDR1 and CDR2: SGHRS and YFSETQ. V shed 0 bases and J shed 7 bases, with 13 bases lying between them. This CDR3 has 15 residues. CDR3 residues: CASSLGTQGSEKLFF. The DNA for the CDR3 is TGCGCCAGCAGCTTGGGCACACAGGGAAGTGAAAAACTGTTTTTT.

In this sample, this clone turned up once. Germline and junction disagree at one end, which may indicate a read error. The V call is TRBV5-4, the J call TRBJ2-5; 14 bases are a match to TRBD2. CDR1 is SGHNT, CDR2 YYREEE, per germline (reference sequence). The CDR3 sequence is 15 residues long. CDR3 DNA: TGTGCCAGCAGTTTGGGACTAGCGGGAGACGAGACCCAGTACTTC. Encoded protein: CASSLGLAGDETQYF. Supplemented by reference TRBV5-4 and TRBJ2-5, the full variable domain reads ETGVTQSPTHLIKTRGQQVTLRCSSQSGHNTVSWYQQALGQGPQFIFQYYREEENGRGNFPPRFSGLQFPNYSSELNVNALELDDSALYLCASSLGLAGDETQYFGPGTRLLVL.

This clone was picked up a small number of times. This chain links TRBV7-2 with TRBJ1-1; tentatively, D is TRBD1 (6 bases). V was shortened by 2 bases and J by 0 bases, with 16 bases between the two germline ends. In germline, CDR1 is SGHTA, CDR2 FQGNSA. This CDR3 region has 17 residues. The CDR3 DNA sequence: TGTGCCAGCAGCTTATTGGGAGGGGGGACTGTGAACACTGAAGCTTTCTTT. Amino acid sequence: CASSLLGGGTVNTEAFF. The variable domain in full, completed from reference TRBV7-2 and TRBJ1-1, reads GAGVSQSPSNKVTEKGKDVELRCDPISGHTALYWYRQSLGQGLEFLIYFQGNSAPDKSGLPSDRFSAERTGGSVSTLTIQRTQQEDSAVYLCASSLLGGGTVNTEAFFGQGTRLTVV.

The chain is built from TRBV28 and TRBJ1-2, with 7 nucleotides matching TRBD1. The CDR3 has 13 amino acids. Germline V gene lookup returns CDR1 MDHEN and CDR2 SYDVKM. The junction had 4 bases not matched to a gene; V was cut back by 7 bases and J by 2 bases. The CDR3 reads CASTGQRNYGYTF. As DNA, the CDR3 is TGTGCCAGCACGGGACAGAGAAACTATGGCTACACCTTC.

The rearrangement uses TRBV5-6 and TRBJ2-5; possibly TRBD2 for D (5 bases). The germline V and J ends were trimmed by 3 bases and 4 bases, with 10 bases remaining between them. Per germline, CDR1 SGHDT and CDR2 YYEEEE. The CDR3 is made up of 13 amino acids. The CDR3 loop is CASSWRTPETQYF. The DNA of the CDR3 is TGTGCCAGCAGCTGGAGGACCCCAGAGACCCAGTACTTC. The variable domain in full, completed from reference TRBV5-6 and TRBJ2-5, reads DAGVTQSPTHLIKTRGQQVTLRCSPKSGHDTVSWYQQALGQGPQFIFQYYEEEERQRGNFPDRFSGHQFPNYSSELNVNALLLGDSALYLCASSWRTPETQYFGPGTRLLVL.

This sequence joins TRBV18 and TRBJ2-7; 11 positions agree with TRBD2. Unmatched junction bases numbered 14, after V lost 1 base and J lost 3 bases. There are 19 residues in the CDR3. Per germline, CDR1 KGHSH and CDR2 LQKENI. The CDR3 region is CASSPQQLAGVVLGYEQYV. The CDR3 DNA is TGTGCCAGCTCACCACAACAACTAGCGGGAGTAGTACTGGGCTACGAGCAGTACGTC.

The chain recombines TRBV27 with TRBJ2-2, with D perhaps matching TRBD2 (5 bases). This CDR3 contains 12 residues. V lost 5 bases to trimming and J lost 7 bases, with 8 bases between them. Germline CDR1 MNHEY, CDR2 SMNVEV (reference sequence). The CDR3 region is CASSITSGELFF. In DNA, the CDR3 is TGTGCCAGCAGTATAACTAGCGGGGAGCTGTTTTTT.

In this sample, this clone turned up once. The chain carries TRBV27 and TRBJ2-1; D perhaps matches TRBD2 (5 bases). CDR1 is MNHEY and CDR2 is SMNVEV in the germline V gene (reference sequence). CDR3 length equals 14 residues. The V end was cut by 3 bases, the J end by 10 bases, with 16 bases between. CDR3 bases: TGTGCCAGCAGTTTCACCGCGAGGGCAGGCGAGCAGTTCTTC. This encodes CASSFTARAGEQFF.

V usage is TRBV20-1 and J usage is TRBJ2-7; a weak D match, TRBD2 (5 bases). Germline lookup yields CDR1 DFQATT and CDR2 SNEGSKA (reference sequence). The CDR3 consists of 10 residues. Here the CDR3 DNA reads TGCACTACGCGTCCGGGGGAGCAGTACTTC. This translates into CTTRPGEQYF.

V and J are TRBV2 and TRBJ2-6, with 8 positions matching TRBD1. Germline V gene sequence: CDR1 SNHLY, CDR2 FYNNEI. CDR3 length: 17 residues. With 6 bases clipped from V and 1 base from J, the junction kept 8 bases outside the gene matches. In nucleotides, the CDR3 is TGTGCCAGCAGAGGACAGGGTTTGAGGTCTGGGGCCAACGTCCTGACTTTC. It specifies CASRGQGLRSGANVLTF.

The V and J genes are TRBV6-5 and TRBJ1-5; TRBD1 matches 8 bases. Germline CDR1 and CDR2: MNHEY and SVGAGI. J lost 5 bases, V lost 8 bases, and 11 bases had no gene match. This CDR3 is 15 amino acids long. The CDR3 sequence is CASLRAGGRDQPQHF. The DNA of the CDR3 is TGTGCCAGCCTTAGGGCAGGGGGCAGGGATCAGCCCCAGCATTTT.

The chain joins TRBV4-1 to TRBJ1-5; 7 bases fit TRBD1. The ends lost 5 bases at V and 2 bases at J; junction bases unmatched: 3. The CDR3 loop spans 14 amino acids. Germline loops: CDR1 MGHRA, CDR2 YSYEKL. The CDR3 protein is CASSYGQGNQPQHF. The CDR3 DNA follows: TGCGCCAGCAGCTATGGACAGGGCAATCAGCCCCAGCATTTT.

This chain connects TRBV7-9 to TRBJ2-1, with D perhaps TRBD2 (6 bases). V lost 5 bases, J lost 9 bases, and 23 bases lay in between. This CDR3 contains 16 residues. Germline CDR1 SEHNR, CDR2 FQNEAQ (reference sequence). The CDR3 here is CASSPPRLASAVEQFF. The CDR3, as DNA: TGTGCCAGCAGCCCTCCGCGGCTAGCGTCAGCGGTTGAGCAGTTCTTC.

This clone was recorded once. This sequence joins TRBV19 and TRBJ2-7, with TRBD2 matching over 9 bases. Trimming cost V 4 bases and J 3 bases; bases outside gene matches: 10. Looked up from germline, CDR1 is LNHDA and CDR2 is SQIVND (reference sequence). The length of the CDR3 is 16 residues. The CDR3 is CASSNSGSTPIYEQYF. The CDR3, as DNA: TGTGCCAGTAGTAATAGCGGGAGTACTCCCATCTACGAGCAGTACTTC.

CDR3 bases: TGTGCCAGCAGCCCAGGACGGGGATACGAGCAGTACTTC. Translated: CASSPGRGYEQYF. The chain combines TRBV11-2 with TRBJ2-7; tentative D call: TRBD2 (5 bases). The CDR3 loop spans 13 amino acids. Deletions cut 5 bases from V and 4 bases from J, with 12 bases between. Looked up from germline, CDR1 is SGHAT and CDR2 is FQNNGV. Supplemented by reference TRBV11-2 and TRBJ2-7, the full variable domain reads EAGVAQSPRYKIIEKRQSVAFWCNPISGHATLYWYQQILGQGPKLLIQFQNNGVVDDSQLPKDRFSAERLKGVDSTLKIQPAKLEDSAVYLCASSPGRGYEQYFGPGTRLTVT.

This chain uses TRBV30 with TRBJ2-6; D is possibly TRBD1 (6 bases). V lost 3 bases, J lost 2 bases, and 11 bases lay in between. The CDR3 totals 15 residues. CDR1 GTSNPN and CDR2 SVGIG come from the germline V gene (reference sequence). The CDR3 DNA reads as TGTGCCTGGAGGGACAGTCTGGCTGGGGCCAACGTCCTGACTTTC. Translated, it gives CAWRDSLAGANVLTF. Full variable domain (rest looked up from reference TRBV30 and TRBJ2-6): SQTIHQWPATLVQPVGSPLSLECTVEGTSNPNLYWYRQAAGRGLQLLFYSVGIGQISSEVPQNLSASRPQDRQFILSSKKLLLSDSGFYLCAWRDSLAGANVLTFGAGSRLTVL.

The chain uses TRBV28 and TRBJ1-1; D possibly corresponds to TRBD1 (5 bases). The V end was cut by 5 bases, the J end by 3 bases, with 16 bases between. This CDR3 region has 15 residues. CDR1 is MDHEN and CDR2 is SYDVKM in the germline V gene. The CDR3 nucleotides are TGTGCCAGCAGTGTAACGGGCGGGGCGTACACTGAAGCTTTCTTT. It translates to CASSVTGGAYTEAFF.

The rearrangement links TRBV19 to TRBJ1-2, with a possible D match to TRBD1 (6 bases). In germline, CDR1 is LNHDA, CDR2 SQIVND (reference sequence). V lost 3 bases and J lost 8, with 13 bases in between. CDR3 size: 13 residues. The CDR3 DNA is TGTGCCAGTAGTATTGATGCAGGGGAGGGCTACACCTTC. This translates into CASSIDAGEGYTF.

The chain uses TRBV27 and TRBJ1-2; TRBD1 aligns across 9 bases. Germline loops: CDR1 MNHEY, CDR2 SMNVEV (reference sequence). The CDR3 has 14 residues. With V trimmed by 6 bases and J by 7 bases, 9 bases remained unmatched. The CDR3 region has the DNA TGTGCCAGCAGCGACGGGACAGGGAGTGGTGGCTACACCTTC. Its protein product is CASSDGTGSGGYTF.

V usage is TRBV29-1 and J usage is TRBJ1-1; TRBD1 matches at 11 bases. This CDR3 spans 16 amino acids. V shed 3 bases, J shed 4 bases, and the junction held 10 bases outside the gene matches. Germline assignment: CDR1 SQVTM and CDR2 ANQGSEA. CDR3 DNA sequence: TGCAGCGTTGAGGGGCGGGGACAGGGGGTGAGCACTGAAGCTTTCTTT. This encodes CSVEGRGQGVSTEAFF.